The sequence of this T cell receptor beta chain was determined in a study of cytomegalovirus exposure and HLA in healthy donors. The overall study: Unique TCRs numbering approximately 81 million, obtained from HLA-typed donors, made up an early data release. Points from the study as a whole: One cluster of highly shared sequence variants probably arose as a sequencing artifact. A later analysis reported that several of the most significant clusters appeared to be linked to common viral pathogens, among them Epstein-Barr virus. 150 to 200 TCR beta chains were listed as cytomegalovirus-associated.

This CDR3 contains 15 residues. The ends lost 3 bases at V and 9 bases at J; junction bases unmatched: 4. From germline, CDR1 is MNHEY and CDR2 SMNVEV (reference sequence). With respect to this clone: What it binds is not known.

The PCR had 60 Vbeta and 13 Jbeta primers. Here immunoSEQ multiplex PCR was the method, and the copy in TCRdb shows in-frame clones only, minus some. The table includes 130,000 to 150,000 clones, around 77% detected once. Sequenced input: PBMCs. This chain uses TRBV27 with TRBJ2-1; 14 nucleotides line up with TRBD2. The TCR comes from a woman aged 45-59 years in good health and CMV-seronegative. The CDR3 protein is CASSLTSGGAGEQFF. The CDR3 DNA reads TGTGCCAGCAGTTTGACTAGCGGGGGGGCGGGTGAGCAGTTCTTC.